One sample yielded the 13 T cell receptor beta chains listed below, sequenced in a study of control samples from healthy donors and cancer patients. This table comes from immunoSEQ multiplex PCR, and its TCRdb copy is limited to in-frame clones, with some not included. The sample shows about 94,000 clones, about nine tenths of them seen only once. The sequenced sample consisted of blood. The receptors were gathered from a woman aged 18-29 years in good health.

This chain connects TRBV2 to TRBJ1-1; possible D gene TRBD1, 6 bases. The V gene's germline CDR1 is SNHLY and CDR2 FYNNEI. V lost 7 bases, J lost 3 bases, and 9 bases lay in between. The length of the CDR3 is 12 residues. The CDR3 nucleotides are TGTGCCAGCAACCCAGGGGACACTGAAGCTTTCTTT. It yields the protein CASNPGDTEAFF. Combining the CDR3 with reference TRBV2 and TRBJ1-1 gives the whole variable domain EPEVTQTPSHQVTQMGQEVILRCVPISNHLYFYWYRQILGQKVEFLVSFYNNEISEKSEIFDDQFSVERPDGSNFTLKIRSTKLEDSAMYFCASNPGDTEAFFGQGTRLTVV.

J is TRBJ2-6 and V is TRBV7-8; TRBD1 matches 8 bases. CDR1 and CDR2 (germline): SGHVS, FQNEAQ. Trimming took 3 bases from V and 0 from J; bases not matched to a gene: 7. The CDR3 totals 18 residues. The CDR3 bases are TGTGCCAGCAGCTTGACCGGACAGGGAAACTCTGGGGCCAACGTCCTGACTTTC. Translation: CASSLTGQGNSGANVLTF.

Concerning this clone itself: At one of its ends the junction is not consistent with the germline gene, which may arise from a read error. This sequence joins TRBV24-1 and TRBJ1-2, with a tentative D call TRBD1 (6 bases). CDR1 and CDR2 from the germline V gene are KGHDR and SFDVKD. CDR3 length: 10 amino acids. The CDR3, as DNA: TGTGCCACCCTGACGACAGGCCACCCCTTC. It is translated as CATLTTGHPF.

V and J are TRBV29-1 and TRBJ2-1; a weak D match, TRBD2 (7 bases). The CDR3 contains 17 residues. The ends were cut back, 7 bases at V and 8 bases at J, with 30 bases in the middle. CDR1 is SQVTM and CDR2 is ANQGSEA in the germline V gene. Written as DNA, the CDR3 is TGCAGCGCTAGTCTCGTCCTACCGGGGGGCTACCGGTATGAGCAGTTCTTC. Its translation is CSASLVLPGGYRYEQFF.

The table lists this clone with a count of one. The J gene is TRBJ2-7, the V gene TRBV27; possibly TRBD1 or TRBD2 for D (5 bases each). V lost 3 bases and J lost 2, with 11 bases in between. Germline loops: CDR1 MNHEY, CDR2 SMNVEV (reference sequence). This CDR3 has 14 residues. The CDR3 loop reads CASSLGRATYEQYF. The CDR3 DNA follows: TGTGCCAGCAGTTTGGGGCGGGCTACCTACGAGCAGTACTTC.

A single count supports this clone. CDR3 coding DNA: TGTGCCAGCAGACCAACCCGACAGGGGGCGGGAGATGAGCAGTTCTTC. This translates into CASRPTRQGAGDEQFF. The chain employs TRBV13 and TRBJ2-1, with TRBD1 matching over 10 bases. J gave up 8 bases and V 6 bases, and 13 bases lay outside the gene matches. Looked up from germline, CDR1 is PRHDT and CDR2 is FYEKMQ (reference sequence). The CDR3 contains 16 residues.

The chain carries TRBV6-1 and TRBJ2-1; no clear D. The CDR3 runs to 14 residues. The ends were cut back, 2 bases at V and 4 bases at J, with 9 bases in the middle. Germline CDR1 and CDR2: MNHNS and SASEGT. The CDR3 DNA is TGTGCCAGCAGTGAAATAGGGCGGTACAATGAGCAGTTCTTC. Translated: CASSEIGRYNEQFF.

This chain uses TRBV2 with TRBJ1-1, with no clear D. CDR1 is SNHLY, CDR2 FYNNEI, per germline. V shed 8 bases and J shed 2 bases, with 15 bases lying between them. This CDR3 has 14 residues. The CDR3 sequence is CASRVLMGNTEAFF. CDR3 sequence (DNA): TGTGCCAGCCGAGTGCTGATGGGCAACACTGAAGCTTTCTTT.

V usage is TRBV11-3 and J usage is TRBJ1-3, with D perhaps matching TRBD1 (5 bases). The length of the CDR3 is 13 residues. The V gene's germline CDR1 is SGHNT and CDR2 YENEEA. The V and J ends lost 7 bases and 2 bases respectively, with 9 bases between them. CDR3 nucleotides: TGTGCCAGCAACGGGGGGGCTGGAAACACCATATATTTT. It is translated as CASNGGAGNTIYF.

This chain uses TRBV27 with TRBJ2-2, with D possibly being TRBD2 (7 bases). This CDR3 region has 16 residues. Trimming took 5 bases from V and 7 from J, leaving 20 bases between them. Looked up from germline, CDR1 is MNHEY and CDR2 is SMNVEV (reference sequence). CDR3 loop: CASSRNGGGSNGELFF. Here the CDR3 DNA reads TGTGCCAGCAGTCGCAATGGGGGGGGCTCGAACGGGGAGCTGTTTTTT.

This rearrangement joins TRBV6-1 to TRBJ2-3, with a possible D match to TRBD1 (6 bases). V shed 2 bases and J shed 4 bases, with 10 bases lying between them. There are 14 residues in the CDR3. Germline V gives CDR1 MNHNS, CDR2 SASEGT. CDR3 loop: CASSELSGADTQYF. The CDR3 nucleotides read TGTGCCAGCAGTGAACTGTCAGGGGCAGATACGCAGTATTTT.

J is TRBJ1-2 and V is TRBV4-1, with TRBD1 identical over 7 bases. The CDR3 runs to 17 residues. V shed 10 bases, J shed 3 bases, and the junction held 20 bases outside the gene matches. Germline CDR1 reads MGHRA; CDR2 reads YSYEKL. The CDR3 nucleotides are TGCGCCACCTCTAGGACAGGAGCCTTAGGCATAGACTATGGCTACACCTTC. Translated, it gives CATSRTGALGIDYGYTF.

This clone was observed once. As DNA, the CDR3 is TGTGCCAGCAGTTTATTAAGAGGGAATGGCTACACCTTC. Translated, it gives CASSLLRGNGYTF. The chain joins TRBV27 to TRBJ1-2; D is unresolved. This CDR3 region has 13 residues. The germline V gene has CDR1 MNHEY and CDR2 SMNVEV (reference sequence). Trimming left V 1 base short and J 6 bases short, with 9 bases between.